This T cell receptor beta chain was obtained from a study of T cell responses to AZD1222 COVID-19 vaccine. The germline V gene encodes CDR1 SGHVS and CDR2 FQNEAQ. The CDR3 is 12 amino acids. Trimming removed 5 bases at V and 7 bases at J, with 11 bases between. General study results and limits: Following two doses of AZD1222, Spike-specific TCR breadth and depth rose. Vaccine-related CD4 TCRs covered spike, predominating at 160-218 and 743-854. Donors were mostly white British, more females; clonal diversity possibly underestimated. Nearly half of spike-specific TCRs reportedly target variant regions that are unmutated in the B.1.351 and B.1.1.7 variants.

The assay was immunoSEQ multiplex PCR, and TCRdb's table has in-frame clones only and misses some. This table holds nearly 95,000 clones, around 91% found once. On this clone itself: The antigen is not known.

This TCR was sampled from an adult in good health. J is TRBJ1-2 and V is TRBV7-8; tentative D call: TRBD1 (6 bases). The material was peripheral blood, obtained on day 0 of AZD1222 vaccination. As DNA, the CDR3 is TGTGCCAGCAGCCGCAACAGGGTTGGCTACACCTTC. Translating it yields CASSRNRVGYTF. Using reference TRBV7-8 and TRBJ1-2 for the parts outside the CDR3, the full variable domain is GAGVSQSPRYKVAKRGQDVALRCDPISGHVSLFWYQQALGQGPEFLTYFQNEAQLDKSGLPSDRFFAERPEGSVSTLKIQRTQQEDSAVYLCASSRNRVGYTFGSGTRLTVV.